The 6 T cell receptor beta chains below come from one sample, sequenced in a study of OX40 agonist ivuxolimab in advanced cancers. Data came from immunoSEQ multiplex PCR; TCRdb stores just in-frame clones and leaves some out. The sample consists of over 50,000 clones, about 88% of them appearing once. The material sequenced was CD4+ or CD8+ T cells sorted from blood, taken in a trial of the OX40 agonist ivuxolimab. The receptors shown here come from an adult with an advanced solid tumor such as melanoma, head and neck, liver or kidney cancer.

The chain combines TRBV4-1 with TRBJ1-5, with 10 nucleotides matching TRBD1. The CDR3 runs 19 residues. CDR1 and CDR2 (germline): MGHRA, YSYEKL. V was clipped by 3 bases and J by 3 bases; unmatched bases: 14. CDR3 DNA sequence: TGCGCCAGCAGCCAGAGGACCCGATCCGGGACAGGGGTCAATCAGCCCCAGCATTTT. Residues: CASSQRTRSGTGVNQPQHF.

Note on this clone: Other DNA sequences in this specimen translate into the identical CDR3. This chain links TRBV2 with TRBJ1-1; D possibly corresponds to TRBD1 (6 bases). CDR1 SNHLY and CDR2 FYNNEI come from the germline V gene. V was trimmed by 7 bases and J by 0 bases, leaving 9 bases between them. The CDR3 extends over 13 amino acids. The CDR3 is CASKTGMNTEAFF. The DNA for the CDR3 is TGTGCCAGCAAGACAGGAATGAACACTGAAGCTTTCTTT.

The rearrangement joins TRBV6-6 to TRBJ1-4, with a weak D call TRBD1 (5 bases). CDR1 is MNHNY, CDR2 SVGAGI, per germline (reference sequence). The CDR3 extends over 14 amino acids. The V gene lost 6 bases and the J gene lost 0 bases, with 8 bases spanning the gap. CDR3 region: CASRVTATNEKLFF. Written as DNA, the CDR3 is TGTGCCAGCAGGGTGACAGCAACTAATGAAAAACTGTTTTTT.

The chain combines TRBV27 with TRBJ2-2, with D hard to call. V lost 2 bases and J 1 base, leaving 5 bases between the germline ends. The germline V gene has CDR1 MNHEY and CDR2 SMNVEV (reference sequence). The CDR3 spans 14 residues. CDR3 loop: CASSLARNTGELFF. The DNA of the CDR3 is TGTGCCAGCAGTTTAGCCCGGAACACCGGGGAGCTGTTTTTT.

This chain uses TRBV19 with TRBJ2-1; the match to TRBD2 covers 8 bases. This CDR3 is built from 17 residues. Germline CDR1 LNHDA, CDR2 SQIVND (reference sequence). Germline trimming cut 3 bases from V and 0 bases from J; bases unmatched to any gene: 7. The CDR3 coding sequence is TGTGCCAGTAGTATTAGGTACGGGAGGGCCTCCTACAATGAGCAGTTCTTC. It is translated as CASSIRYGRASYNEQFF.

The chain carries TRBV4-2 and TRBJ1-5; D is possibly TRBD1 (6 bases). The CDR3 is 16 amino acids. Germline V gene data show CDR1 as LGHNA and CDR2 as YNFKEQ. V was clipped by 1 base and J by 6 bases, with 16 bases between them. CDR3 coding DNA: TGTGCCAGCAGCCAAGTCGGGTCCAGGGGAGGTCAGCCCCAGCATTTT. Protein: CASSQVGSRGGQPQHF.